These T cell receptor beta chains were read from a single sample in a study of blood T cell repertoires in COVID-19. The assay was immunoSEQ multiplex PCR, and TCRdb's table has in-frame clones only and misses some. The profile covers under 75,000 clones, with roughly 87% appearing a single time and approximately 10% taken by the ten largest. The sequenced sample consisted of peripheral blood. The receptors shown here come from a woman aged 18-29 years with acute or convalescent COVID-19. Each CDR3 is given with its conserved first and last residue. D genes are given only for firm matches. Clone size, where shown, is once, few, many, or a class for clones that have expanded.

abundance | j_gene | v_gene | d_gene | CDR3aa | CDR3nt
once | TRBJ2-5 | TRBV18 | - | CASSRLGERGETQYF | TGTGCCAGCTCGCGCCTCGGGGAGAGAGGAGAGACCCAGTACTTC
once | TRBJ1-3 | TRBV15 | - | CATGVGSEGNTIYF | TGTGCCACCGGAGTTGGGAGCGAAGGAAACACCATATATTTT
- | TRBJ2-1 | TRBV19 | TRBD2 | CASRRLAGGLGEQFF | TGTGCCAGTAGAAGACTAGCGGGAGGTCTGGGTGAGCAGTTCTTC
- | TRBJ2-3 | TRBV29-1 | TRBD2 | CSANLAGDTQYF | TGCAGCGCCAACCTAGCGGGTGATACGCAGTATTTT
few | TRBJ2-7 | TRBV5-6 | TRBD1 | CASSFTGGFYEQYF | TGTGCCAGCAGCTTCACAGGGGGATTCTACGAGCAGTACTTC
- | TRBJ2-5 | TRBV5-4 | TRBD2 | CASSFGSAGEETQYF | TGTGCCAGCAGCTTTGGGTCGGCGGGGGAAGAGACCCAGTACTTC
- | TRBJ1-3 | TRBV10-3 | - | CAISEMGWSSGNTIYF | TGTGCCATCAGTGAGATGGGTTGGAGCTCTGGAAACACCATATATTTT
- | TRBJ1-4 | TRBV7-6 | TRBD1 | CASSPQTGQVSSTNEKLFF | TGTGCCAGCAGCCCACAAACGGGACAGGTCTCATCAACTAATGAAAAACTGTTTTTT
once | TRBJ2-7 | TRBV12-3/TRBV12-4 | - | CASSLGGGYEQYF | TGTGCCAGCAGTTTAGGGGGAGGCTACGAGCAGTACTTC
- | TRBJ2-5 | TRBV2 | TRBD1 | CASRAGTGAGETQYF | TGTGCCAGCAGAGCCGGGACAGGGGCCGGGGAGACCCAGTACTTC
- | TRBJ2-5 | TRBV19 | - | CASSMGGEETQYF | TGTGCCAGTAGCATGGGCGGGGAAGAGACCCAGTACTTC
few | TRBJ2-1 | TRBV2 | TRBD2 | CASSLELAGNEQFF | TGTGCCAGCAGTCTGGAGCTAGCGGGCAATGAGCAGTTCTTC
- | TRBJ2-1 | TRBV5-6 | TRBD2 | CASSWTSGTKEQFF | TGTGCCAGCAGCTGGACTAGCGGGACTAAGGAGCAGTTCTTC
few | TRBJ1-1 | TRBV5-4 | - | CASSSRVNTEAFF | TGTGCCAGCAGCTCACGGGTGAACACTGAAGCTTTCTTT
- | TRBJ1-4 | TRBV9 | TRBD1 | CASSAGTATNEKLFF | TGTGCCAGCAGCGCGGGGACAGCAACTAATGAAAAACTGTTTTTT
- | TRBJ1-1 | TRBV7-9 | TRBD1 | CASSQGQGITEAFF | TGTGCCAGCAGCCAGGGACAGGGAATCACTGAAGCTTTCTTT
once | TRBJ2-2 | TRBV19 | - | CASSTQRTGELFF | TGTGCCAGTAGTACCCAGCGAACCGGGGAGCTGTTTTTT
- | TRBJ1-5 | TRBV19 | - | CASSPGPVTGQPQHF | TGTGCCAGTAGTCCAGGGCCAGTGACGGGTCAGCCCCAGCATTTT
- | TRBJ2-7 | TRBV25-1 | - | CASSASYEQYF | TGTGCCAGCAGTGCTAGCTACGAGCAGTACTTC
once | TRBJ1-1 | TRBV5-1 | - | CASSIGTGMNTEAFF | TGCGCCAGCAGCATTGGTACAGGGATGAACACTGAAGCTTTCTTT
- | TRBJ2-7 | TRBV4-2 | - | CASSQEMAGSYEQYF | TGTGCCAGCAGCCAAGAAATGGCAGGGTCCTACGAGCAGTACTTC
- | TRBJ2-3 | TRBV14 | TRBD2 | CASSPGLAGGWAATQYF | TGTGCCAGCAGCCCAGGACTAGCGGGAGGTTGGGCCGCTACGCAGTATTTT
- | TRBJ2-1 | TRBV5-6 | - | CASSRTHYSYNEQFF | TGTGCCAGCAGCAGGACACACTACTCCTACAATGAGCAGTTCTTC
once | TRBJ1-2 | TRBV6-5 | - | CASSYGGNYGYTF | TGTGCCAGCAGTTATGGCGGTAACTATGGCTACACCTTC
- | TRBJ1-2 | TRBV28 | TRBD1 | CASRGDRAHNYGYTF | TGTGCCAGCAGAGGAGACAGGGCTCATAACTATGGCTACACCTTC
- | TRBJ1-5 | TRBV10-2 | - | CASSDRVSNQPQHF | TGCGCCAGCAGTGACAGGGTTAGCAATCAGCCCCAGCATTTT
once | TRBJ2-7 | TRBV10-2 | TRBD2 | CASSERLAGLYEQYF | TGCGCCAGCAGTGAGCGTCTAGCGGGGTTATACGAGCAGTACTTC
- | TRBJ2-2 | TRBV7-9 | TRBD1 | CASSLYGTGNTGELFF | TGTGCCAGCAGCTTGTACGGGACAGGGAACACCGGGGAGCTGTTTTTT
- | TRBJ2-1 | TRBV6-2/TRBV6-3 | - | CASSYIQSSYNEQFF | TGTGCCAGCAGTTACATACAGAGCTCCTACAATGAGCAGTTCTTC
- | TRBJ1-5 | TRBV6-6 | - | CASRGAGNQPQHF | TGTGCCAGCCGGGGGGCCGGGAATCAGCCCCAGCATTTT
- | TRBJ2-7 | TRBV9 | - | CASSVAVGRADEQYF | TGTGCCAGCAGCGTAGCCGTTGGCAGGGCCGACGAGCAGTACTTC
- | TRBJ2-7 | TRBV6-5 | - | CASSPDTFSYEQYF | TGTGCCAGCAGTCCGGACACCTTCTCCTACGAGCAGTACTTC
- | TRBJ1-2 | TRBV6-5 | TRBD1 | CASNDRGGGYTF | TGTGCCAGTAATGACAGGGGGGGTGGCTACACCTTC
- | TRBJ1-4 | TRBV4-2 | - | CASSQGQTNEKLFF | TGTGCCAGCAGCCAAGGACAGACTAATGAAAAACTGTTTTTT
- | TRBJ1-1 | TRBV28 | - | CASTLAQGGYTEAFF | TGTGCCAGCACTCTGGCACAGGGCGGGTACACTGAAGCTTTCTTT
- | TRBJ1-1 | TRBV6-5 | - | CASSRRPSDTEAFF | TGTGCCAGCAGTCGCCGTCCCAGTGACACTGAAGCTTTCTTT
- | TRBJ1-4 | TRBV25-1 | TRBD1 | CASSEVRGGGIPGEKLFF | TGTGCCAGCAGTGAAGTCCGCGGAGGGGGCATCCCCGGGGAAAAACTGTTTTTT
few | TRBJ2-4 | TRBV27 | - | CASSLNRQNIQYF | TGTGCCAGCAGTCTGAACAGGCAAAACATTCAGTACTTC
- | TRBJ2-5 | TRBV7-8 | TRBD2 | CASSRQAGTSVIETQYF | TGTGCCAGCAGCAGGCAGGCCGGGACTAGCGTGATTGAGACCCAGTACTTC
- | TRBJ2-1 | TRBV18 | TRBD1 | CASSIGFGTDSGEQFF | TGTGCCAGCTCAATAGGGTTTGGGACAGATTCTGGTGAGCAGTTCTTC
- | TRBJ2-3 | TRBV11-2 | TRBD1 | CASSLGDRTSTDTQYF | TGTGCCAGCAGCCTGGGGGACAGAACATCCACAGATACGCAGTATTTT
- | TRBJ2-1 | TRBV5-6 | TRBD1 | CASSWDSNEQFF | TGTGCCAGCAGCTGGGACAGCAATGAGCAGTTCTTC
- | TRBJ2-5 | TRBV30 | - | CAWSVKTWANEETQYF | TGTGCCTGGAGTGTAAAAACGTGGGCAAATGAAGAGACCCAGTACTTC
- | TRBJ2-3 | TRBV28 | TRBD2 | CASSRTGGRITDTQYF | TGTGCCAGCAGTCGCACGGGGGGTAGAATCACAGATACGCAGTATTTT
few | TRBJ1-4 | TRBV6-5 | - | CASSYRSGQLFF | TGTGCCAGCAGTTACCGGAGTGGCCAGCTGTTTTTT